This is a list of T cell receptor beta chains from one sample in a study of T cell changes during pregnancy in multiple sclerosis. Libraries were prepared by immunoSEQ multiplex PCR; TCRdb keeps only in-frame clonotypes and omits some of them. The repertoire holds fewer than 70,000 clones, with 89% as singletons. Sequenced here: peripheral blood, sampled in the first trimester of pregnancy. The receptors were gathered from a female donor with multiple sclerosis, enrolled in a pregnancy study. The CDR3 runs from the conserved cysteine through the conserved F or W. The D gene is left open where the match is weak. Clone size is not always given. Where it is, it says once, few, many or a class for expanded clones.

clone_size j_call v_call d_call cdr3_aa cdr3_nt
. TRBJ2-7 TRBV12-5 TRBD2 CASGLAPGGGIYSYEQYF TGTGCTAGTGGTTTGGCCCCCGGGGGGGGAATATACTCCTACGAGCAGTACTTC
. TRBJ1-1 TRBV6-4 TRBD1 CASSSTTRTGREAFF TGTGCCAGCAGCTCTACCACCCGGACAGGGAGAGAAGCTTTCTTT
. TRBJ1-2 TRBV5-5 TRBD1 CASSWTGGGYTF TGTGCCAGCAGCTGGACAGGCGGTGGCTACACCTTC
. TRBJ1-2 TRBV23-1 TRBD1 CASSQRDRASYGYTF TGCGCCAGCAGTCAGCGTGACAGGGCGTCCTATGGCTACACCTTC
. TRBJ1-1 TRBV19 . CASSFGSTEAFF TGTGCCAGTAGTTTTGGGAGCACTGAAGCTTTCTTT
. TRBJ1-2 TRBV2 TRBD1 CASSRQGGSNYGYTF TGTGCCAGCAGTCGACAGGGGGGCTCTAACTATGGCTACACCTTC
medium-sized TRBJ2-7 TRBV13 . CASSKQQGTYEQYF TGTGCCAGCAGCAAGCAACAGGGCACCTACGAGCAGTACTTC
once TRBJ2-5 TRBV29-1 TRBD1 CSVGTGAGETQYF TGCAGCGTTGGAACAGGGGCCGGCGAGACCCAGTACTTC
. TRBJ2-1 TRBV6-6 TRBD2 CASSLAGGLNEQFF TGTGCCAGCAGTCTAGCGGGGGGGCTCAATGAGCAGTTCTTC
. TRBJ2-7 TRBV7-2 TRBD2 CASSPREEKQYF TGTGCCAGCAGCCCCCGGGAGGAGAAACAGTACTTC
. TRBJ1-5 TRBV5-1 . CASSFRGGNQPQHF TGCGCCAGCAGCTTCAGAGGAGGCAATCAGCCCCAGCATTTT
. TRBJ2-4 TRBV5-1 . CASSWDRGSGNIQYF TGCGCCAGCAGCTGGGACCGGGGGTCGGGAAACATTCAGTACTTC
. TRBJ2-3 TRBV6-5 . CASSYARGGADTQYF TGTGCCAGCAGTTACGCCAGGGGTGGTGCAGATACGCAGTATTTT